Presented here are 7 T cell receptor beta chains from one specimen sequenced in a study of blood T cell repertoires in COVID-19. Data came from immunoSEQ multiplex PCR; TCRdb stores just in-frame clones and leaves some out. The table records around 60,000 clones, 70% to 90% of them present only once. Sequenced sample: peripheral blood. These TCRs come from an elderly woman with acute or convalescent COVID-19.

The chain joins TRBV20-1 to TRBJ2-2; TRBD2 agrees at 9 bases. Trimming took 3 bases from V and 5 from J; bases not matched to a gene: 10. This CDR3 is built from 16 residues. Per germline, CDR1 DFQATT and CDR2 SNEGSKA (reference sequence). Here the CDR3 reads CSASRGLAGLTGELFF. CDR3 coding DNA: TGCAGTGCTAGTCGCGGTCTAGCGGGATTAACCGGGGAGCTGTTTTTT.

J is TRBJ1-4 and V is TRBV5-4; perhaps TRBD1 as D (5 bases). Germline V lookup: CDR1 SGHNT, CDR2 YYREEE (reference sequence). The CDR3 has 13 amino acids. V dropped 3 bases and J dropped 2 bases, with 5 bases sitting between them. In DNA form, the CDR3 reads TGTGCCAGCAGCTCAGGGACTAATGAAAAACTGTTTTTT. Translating gives CASSSGTNEKLFF.

CDR3 amino acids: CASSQNLAGVSSSYEQYF. The CDR3 bases are TGCGCCAGCAGCCAGAACCTAGCGGGAGTTTCGAGCTCCTACGAGCAGTACTTC. The chain links TRBV4-3 to TRBJ2-7, with 10 bases aligning to TRBD2. CDR1 and CDR2 (germline): LGHNA, YSLEER. The CDR3 is 18 amino acids. The V segment lost 3 bases and the J segment 0 bases; nucleotides outside the gene matches: 11.

The CDR3 coding sequence is TGTGCCAGCAGACCGGACAGCGCTACCATTGGCTACACCTTC. Residues: CASRPDSATIGYTF. The chain recombines TRBV2 with TRBJ1-2; a weak D match, TRBD1 (6 bases). Germline CDR1 and CDR2: SNHLY and FYNNEI. The CDR3 is 14 amino acids. The germline V and J ends were trimmed by 6 bases and 7 bases, with 18 bases remaining between them. Variable domain in full (rest from reference TRBV2 and TRBJ1-2): EPEVTQTPSHQVTQMGQEVILRCVPISNHLYFYWYRQILGQKVEFLVSFYNNEISEKSEIFDDQFSVERPDGSNFTLKIRSTKLEDSAMYFCASRPDSATIGYTFGSGTRLTVV.

The chain joins TRBV6-2 or TRBV6-3 to TRBJ1-2, with 7 nucleotides matching TRBD1. The V gene's germline CDR1 is MNHEY and CDR2 SVGEGT. CDR3 length: 15 amino acids. Germline trimming cut 5 bases from V and 2 bases from J; bases unmatched to any gene: 8. The CDR3 DNA is TGTGCCAGCAGTCGCGCCGGGACAGAAAACTATGGCTACACCTTC. Its translation: CASSRAGTENYGYTF.

This rearrangement joins TRBV10-3 to TRBJ1-5; 9 bases map to TRBD1. The CDR3 loop spans 15 amino acids. Germline V gene sequence: CDR1 ENHRY, CDR2 SYGVKD. After removal of 2 bases from V and 9 bases from J, the junction contained 8 bases not matched to a gene. CDR3 nucleotides: TGTGCCATCAGTGAGACCGGACAGGGGAGCTCGCCCCAGCATTTT. Protein sequence: CAISETGQGSSPQHF.

V and J are TRBV3-1 (or the pseudogene TRBV3-2) and TRBJ2-3, with no clear D. The V end lost 4 bases, the J end lost 6 bases, and 11 bases lay between the germline ends. CDR3 size: 13 residues. Looked up from germline, CDR1 is LGHDT and CDR2 is YNNKEL (reference sequence). CDR3 loop: CASSPQVWDTQYF. The CDR3 DNA reads as TGTGCCAGCAGCCCCCAGGTCTGGGATACGCAGTATTTT.